This T cell receptor beta chain was profiled in a study of blood T cell repertoires in COVID-19. Clones were sequenced by immunoSEQ multiplex PCR, and TCRdb holds only the in-frame ones, with some missing. The repertoire holds 210,000 or so clones, with approximately 82% as singletons. Germline V gene lookup returns CDR1 SGHNT and CDR2 YYREEE (reference sequence). The CDR3 is 14 residues long. The V segment lost 3 bases and the J segment 9 bases; nucleotides outside the gene matches: 9. Sample: peripheral blood. The chain combines TRBV5-4 with TRBJ2-7, with 10 bases fitting TRBD1. This TCR came from a man aged 50 to 60 with active or convalescent COVID-19. CDR3 loop: CASSSRHGQGGQYF. The CDR3 DNA follows: TGTGCCAGCAGCTCTAGACACGGACAGGGGGGGCAGTACTTC.